The source of this T cell receptor beta chain is a study of monozygotic twins with inflammatory bowel disease. Study findings and constraints: Support was lacking for any single strong IBD-associated signal or clonotype. Discordant twins showed the same repertoire similarity as concordant twins, possibly from limited power.

Making each TCR library took around 3,400 ng of total RNA. TCRdb reworked the 5' RACE reads into one entry per CDR3 protein, no DNA. Its clone listing holds roughly 140,000 distinct CDR3 sequences. Worth noting for this clonotype: Its target is unknown.

Material for sequencing was blood. The sequence was obtained from a human donor with ulcerative colitis or Crohn's disease, or a healthy co-twin of an affected twin (not recorded which).

The chain's CDR3 is CASSPPGADTQYF. The chain joins TRBV18 to TRBJ2-3. The germline CDR1 and CDR2 sequences are KGHSH and LQKENI. This CDR3 has 13 amino acids.